This T cell receptor (beta chain) comes out of a study of Ad26.COV2.S vaccination and SARS-CoV-2 variants. The study's findings and limits: In TCR breadth and depth analyses, total T cell responses may have been underestimated.

CDR3 length: 14 residues. V lost 1 base, J lost 4 bases, and 1 base stayed unmatched. Germline assignment: CDR1 SGHKS and CDR2 YYEKEE (reference sequence). For this clone: As yet, its antigen is unknown.

TCRdb keeps only in-frame clones here, not all; method: immunoSEQ multiplex PCR. The sample lists roughly 40,000 clones, approximately 83% occurring once. The TCR comes from a human donor who had recovered from COVID-19. V gene TRBV5-5 combines with J gene TRBJ2-5; 10 bases are shared with TRBD2. Sequencing used peripheral blood, obtained after recovery from COVID-19. CDR3 region: CASSLTSGAETQYF. The DNA of the CDR3 is TGTGCCAGCAGCTTGACTAGCGGGGCAGAGACCCAGTACTTC.